This TCR beta chain was recorded in a study of Ad26.COV2.S vaccination and SARS-CoV-2 variants. Treatment noted: about 20 received Ad26.COV2.S at low or high dose, single or two shots; a few received placebo; per-sample allocation not given. Vaccine and placebo recipients were sampled on day 63 after the first injection. Expressing Wuhan-strain SARS-CoV-2 spike, an Ad26 vector served as the vaccine. Here immunoSEQ multiplex PCR was the method, and the copy in TCRdb shows in-frame clones only, minus some. The sample includes 250,000 to 300,000 clones, around 87% of them seen just once. This clone was seen a handful of times. The CDR3 extends over 13 amino acids. Germline CDR1 and CDR2: SQVTM and ANQGSEA. Losses at the gene ends were 4 bases for V and 2 bases for J; bases not matched to a gene: 2.

The starting material was peripheral blood, obtained in a trial of Ad26.COV2.S vaccine versus placebo. The TCR comes from a person between 18 and 65 years old who received the Ad26.COV2.S COVID-19 vaccine or a placebo. The V call is TRBV29-1, the J call TRBJ2-7; 10 bases are a match to TRBD2. The chain's CDR3 is CSVALAGAYEQYF. CDR3 in DNA: TGCAGCGTTGCCCTAGCGGGAGCCTACGAGCAGTACTTC.